Presented here are 16 T cell receptor beta chains from one specimen sequenced in a study of cytomegalovirus exposure and HLA in healthy donors. Here immunoSEQ multiplex PCR was the method, and the copy in TCRdb shows in-frame clones only, minus some. The sample carries 170,000 or so clones, around 82% recorded once. Sequences were obtained from PBMCs. These receptors were collected from a woman aged 18-29 years in good health and CMV-seropositive.

CDR3 loop: CASSLLAKSTDTQYF. CDR3 sequence (DNA): TGTGCCAGCAGCCTACTAGCTAAGAGCACAGATACGCAGTATTTT. V is TRBV6-5 and J is TRBJ2-3; D might be TRBD2 (6 bases). V was shortened by 6 bases and J by 0 bases, with 13 bases between the two germline ends. Germline V CDR1 and CDR2: MNHEY, SVGAGI. This CDR3 spans 15 amino acids.

This rearrangement joins TRBV27 to TRBJ1-2, with 9 bases aligning to TRBD1. This CDR3 is built from 15 residues. CDR1 MNHEY and CDR2 SMNVEV come from the germline V gene (reference sequence). V shed 4 bases and J 2 bases; nucleotides not matched to a gene: 5. As DNA, the CDR3 is TGTGCCAGCAGTTCTACCGGACAGGGGAACTATGGCTACACCTTC. Its translation is CASSSTGQGNYGYTF.

The chain combines TRBV19 with TRBJ1-2; 9 nucleotides line up with TRBD1. The CDR3 spans 13 residues. Trimming removed 8 bases from V and 9 bases from J; junction bases left unmatched: 10. Germline assignment: CDR1 LNHDA and CDR2 SQIVND (reference sequence). The CDR3 DNA follows: TGTGCCAGTCGCAGTCCCGGGACAGGGAGCTACACCTTC. It is translated as CASRSPGTGSYTF.

This clone was seen only once. The chain couples TRBV4-3 to TRBJ1-6, with no clear D. This CDR3 has 13 residues. V shed 1 base and J shed 11 bases, with 9 bases lying between them. The germline CDR1 and CDR2 sequences are LGHNA and YSLEER. CDR3 amino acids: CASSQGARTPLHF. CDR3 DNA: TGCGCCAGCAGCCAAGGGGCCAGAACACCCCTCCACTTT.

The chain couples TRBV5-5 to TRBJ1-2; D is unclear. The CDR3 is 13 residues long. V lost 10 bases, J lost 0 bases, and 13 bases lay in between. CDR1 is SGHKS and CDR2 is YYEKEE in the germline V gene (reference sequence). CDR3 sequence: CAVSTGTNYGYTF. CDR3 coding DNA: TGTGCCGTCTCGACCGGGACTAACTATGGCTACACCTTC.

The gene calls are TRBV10-3 and TRBJ2-7; 10 nucleotides align to TRBD2. The CDR3 consists of 14 residues. Germline V gene sequence: CDR1 ENHRY, CDR2 SYGVKD. V was clipped by 10 bases and J by 4 bases; unmatched bases: 10. Written as DNA, the CDR3 is TGTGCCACCGAAGTAGCGGGGGGCGGTTACGAGCAGTACTTC. It translates to CATEVAGGGYEQYF.

The chain uses TRBV9 and TRBJ2-7, with TRBD1 matching over 12 bases. Germline CDR1 and CDR2: SGDLS and YYNGEE. The CDR3 runs 18 residues. Germline trimming cut 2 bases from V and 2 bases from J; bases unmatched to any gene: 11. In DNA, the CDR3 is TGTGCCAGCAGCGTCGGCCGAGGGGGACAGGGGGCGGCCTACGAGCAGTACTTC. It is translated as CASSVGRGGQGAAYEQYF.

The chain employs TRBV10-3 and TRBJ1-1, with D possibly TRBD1 on 5 matching bases. With 6 bases removed from V and 1 base from J, the gap between germline ends came to 15 bases. CDR1 and CDR2 from the germline V gene are ENHRY and SYGVKD. The length of the CDR3 is 15 residues. CDR3: CAIRKGLEANTEAFF. The CDR3 nucleotides are TGTGCCATCAGAAAGGGGCTGGAAGCGAACACTGAAGCTTTCTTT.

The chain carries TRBV9 and TRBJ1-2; D possibly corresponds to TRBD1 (6 bases). This CDR3 has 16 residues. In germline, CDR1 is SGDLS, CDR2 YYNGEE. Deletions cut 3 bases from V and 10 bases from J, with 25 bases between. The CDR3 nucleotides are TGTGCCAGCAGCGCTTCAACCGGGACAAACACTTTCCACTACACCTTC. Protein product: CASSASTGTNTFHYTF.

The J gene is TRBJ2-3, the V gene TRBV5-1; TRBD1 might be the D (6 bases). The V end lost 0 bases, the J end lost 6 bases, and 8 bases lay between the germline ends. The CDR3 has 13 amino acids. CDR1 is SGHRS, CDR2 YFSETQ, per germline. The CDR3 DNA sequence: TGCGCCAGCAGCTTGGGGGGGCTCGATACGCAGTATTTT. The encoded protein is CASSLGGLDTQYF.

CDR3 sequence (DNA): TGCGCCAGCAGCTTTCTCTTAGCGGGTCCGGCCCATGAGCAGTTCTTC. Translated: CASSFLLAGPAHEQFF. V is TRBV5-1 and J is TRBJ2-1, with TRBD2 matching 7 bases. Unmatched junction bases numbered 13, after V lost 2 bases and J lost 8 bases. CDR3 length: 16 amino acids. CDR1 and CDR2 (germline): SGHRS, YFSETQ.

V usage is TRBV18 and J usage is TRBJ1-1; D gene ambiguous. The CDR3 extends over 16 amino acids. CDR1 is KGHSH and CDR2 is LQKENI in the germline V gene. V gave up 2 bases and J gave up 5 bases, with 18 bases separating them. This CDR3 is CASSPAMTPSGTEAFF. The CDR3 DNA is TGTGCCAGCTCACCAGCGATGACCCCAAGCGGGACTGAAGCTTTCTTT.

This clone was seen a handful of times. The chain recombines TRBV7-7 with TRBJ2-2, with no clear D. V lost 0 bases and J lost 7, with 12 bases in between. Germline V gene data show CDR1 as SSHAT and CDR2 as FNYEAQ (reference sequence). This CDR3 is 15 amino acids long. CDR3 bases: TGTGCCAGCAGCTTAGCGTCACGAGTCGGCGGGGAGCTGTTTTTT. Translated, it gives CASSLASRVGGELFF.

V gene TRBV19 combines with J gene TRBJ2-2; D call uncertain. The germline V and J ends were trimmed by 9 bases and 6 bases, with 5 bases remaining between them. Germline-derived CDR1 and CDR2 are LNHDA and SQIVND (reference sequence). The CDR3 sequence is 10 residues long. CDR3 loop: CASRAGELFF. CDR3 in DNA: TGTGCCAGCCGAGCCGGGGAGCTGTTTTTT.

The chain employs TRBV2 and TRBJ2-1, with D possibly TRBD1 on 5 matching bases. Germline CDR1 is SNHLY and CDR2 is FYNNEI. V lost 3 bases, J lost 2 bases, and 11 bases lay in between. The CDR3 contains 15 residues. The CDR3 DNA reads as TGTGCCAGCAGTGAGGGGCTTACTACCTACAATGAGCAGTTCTTC. Translation: CASSEGLTTYNEQFF.

This clone was found a few times. The CDR3 bases are TGCGCCAGCAGCCTGACGGAGCCTACACGTACCGGGGAGCTGTTTTTT. Its translation is CASSLTEPTRTGELFF. This chain uses TRBV5-1 with TRBJ2-2; D gene ambiguous. This CDR3 spans 16 amino acids. Germline CDR1 reads SGHRS; CDR2 reads YFSETQ. Trimming shortened V by 4 bases and J by 5 bases, and 18 bases separated the two germline ends.